The 8 T cell receptor beta chains given below trace back to one sample, sequenced in a study of cytomegalovirus exposure and HLA in healthy donors. PCR employed 60 Vbeta and 13 Jbeta primers. Assay: immunoSEQ multiplex PCR; the TCRdb copy retains only in-frame clones and omits some. The sample shows approximately 190,000 clones, about 86% of them seen only once. Sample: PBMCs. Source of these receptors: a man in his forties in good health and CMV-seropositive.

This clone occurred once. The genes are TRBV7-6 and TRBJ2-5, with 8 positions matching TRBD2. Germline V gene lookup returns CDR1 SGHVS and CDR2 FNYEAQ. Trimming removed 5 bases from V and 2 bases from J; junction bases left unmatched: 4. This CDR3 is built from 14 residues. The CDR3 DNA follows: TGTGCCAGCAGCGAAGGGACTAGACAAGAGACCCAGTACTTC. Translated: CASSEGTRQETQYF.

The chain combines TRBV19 with TRBJ2-5; D is unclear. The end of the DNA fits TRBJ2-7 better, so the J call may be wrong. Germline assignment: CDR1 LNHDA and CDR2 SQIVND (reference sequence). The CDR3 has 12 amino acids. CDR3 sequence: CASSSGPYEQYF. The CDR3 bases are TGTGCCAGTAGTAGCGGCCCCTACGAGCAGTACTTC.

V usage is TRBV4-2 and J usage is TRBJ1-5; 8 bases line up with TRBD1. The CDR3 has 15 amino acids. With V trimmed by 4 bases and J by 4 bases, 6 bases remained unmatched. Per germline, CDR1 LGHNA and CDR2 YNFKEQ. The CDR3, as DNA: TGTGCCAGCAGCCCGCGGACAGGGCGAAATCAGCCCCAGCATTTT. It is translated as CASSPRTGRNQPQHF.

The CDR3, as DNA: TGTGCCAGTAGTGCCCCCCAGGGCAATGAGCAGTTCTTC. Translated: CASSAPQGNEQFF. The rearrangement links TRBV19 to TRBJ2-1, with D perhaps TRBD1 (5 bases). V lost 5 bases and J 6 bases, leaving 11 bases between the germline ends. The CDR3 runs 13 residues. The germline V gene has CDR1 LNHDA and CDR2 SQIVND (reference sequence). The variable domain in full, completed from reference TRBV19 and TRBJ2-1, reads DGGITQSPKYLFRKEGQNVTLSCEQNLNHDAMYWYRQDPGQGLRLIYYSQIVNDFQKGDIAEGYSVSREKKESFPLTVTSAQKNPTAFYLCASSAPQGNEQFFGPGTRLTVL.

This clone was observed a few times. The chain couples TRBV4-1 to TRBJ2-2, with D perhaps matching TRBD2 (7 bases). The germline CDR1 and CDR2 sequences are MGHRA and YSYEKL. This CDR3 is 16 amino acids long. Trimming shortened V by 2 bases and J by 7 bases, and 17 bases separated the two germline ends. CDR3: CASSQLKGGVGGELFF. In DNA, the CDR3 is TGCGCCAGCAGCCAACTTAAAGGGGGGGTGGGCGGGGAGCTGTTTTTT.

The chain recombines TRBV19 with TRBJ2-5; possible D gene TRBD2, 6 bases. CDR1 and CDR2 from the germline V gene are LNHDA and SQIVND (reference sequence). The CDR3 consists of 13 residues. With 3 bases removed from V and 4 bases from J, the gap between germline ends came to 9 bases. The DNA of the CDR3 is TGTGCCAGTAGTATTCTCGGGGGAGAGACCCAGTACTTC. This sequence encodes CASSILGGETQYF.

The chain employs TRBV5-6 and TRBJ1-1; D unclear. The CDR3 spans 13 residues. Germline CDR1 and CDR2: SGHDT and YYEEEE. Trimming cost V 3 bases and J 2 bases, with 8 bases left between them. This CDR3 reads CASSSLSNTEAFF. CDR3 coding DNA: TGTGCCAGCAGCTCCTTGAGTAACACTGAAGCTTTCTTT.

The chain links TRBV27 to TRBJ1-1, with D maybe TRBD1 (5 bases). Trimming stripped 3 bases from V and 1 base from J, with 15 bases between. Germline values: CDR1 MNHEY, CDR2 SMNVEV (reference sequence). This CDR3 contains 16 residues. The CDR3 is CASSFSAGETNTEAFF. CDR3 DNA: TGTGCCAGCAGTTTCAGCGCGGGGGAGACGAACACTGAAGCTTTCTTT.